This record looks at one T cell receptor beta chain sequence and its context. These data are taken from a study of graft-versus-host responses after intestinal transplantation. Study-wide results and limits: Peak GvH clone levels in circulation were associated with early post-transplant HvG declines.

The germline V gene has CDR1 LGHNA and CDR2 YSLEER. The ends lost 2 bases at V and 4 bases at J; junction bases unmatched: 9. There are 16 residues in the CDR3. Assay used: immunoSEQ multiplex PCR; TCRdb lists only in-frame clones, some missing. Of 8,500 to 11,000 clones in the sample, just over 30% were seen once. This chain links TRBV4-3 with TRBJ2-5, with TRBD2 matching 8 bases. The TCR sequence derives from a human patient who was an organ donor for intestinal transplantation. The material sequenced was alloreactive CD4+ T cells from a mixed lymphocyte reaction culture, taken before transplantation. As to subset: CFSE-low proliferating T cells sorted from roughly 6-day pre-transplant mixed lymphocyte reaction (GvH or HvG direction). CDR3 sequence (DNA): TGCGCCAGCAGCCAACGAACCGGGGGGGCAGGAGAGACCCAGTACTTC. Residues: CASSQRTGGAGETQYF.